The 27 T cell receptor beta chains in this list originate from one sample, sequenced in a study of cytomegalovirus exposure and HLA in healthy donors. It was with 60 Vbeta and 13 Jbeta primers that the PCR ran. Sequenced by immunoSEQ multiplex PCR; TCRdb stores in-frame clones only, minus some. The profile shows around 180,000 clones, more than 75% of them singletons. What was sequenced was PBMCs. These receptor sequences come from a woman aged 45-65 years in good health and CMV-seronegative.

This sequence joins TRBV5-1 and TRBJ2-3; the match to TRBD1 covers 8 bases. The CDR3 covers 16 residues. Trimming removed 3 bases from V and 3 bases from J; junction bases left unmatched: 9. Germline-derived CDR1 and CDR2 are SGHRS and YFSETQ. The CDR3 loop reads CASSSSDRGGTDTQYF. CDR3 bases: TGCGCCAGCAGCTCAAGTGACAGGGGAGGTACAGATACGCAGTATTTT.

CDR3: CASSQVAVPNYGYTF. Here the CDR3 DNA reads TGCGCCAGCAGCCAAGTGGCAGTCCCCAACTATGGCTACACCTTC. The chain combines TRBV4-3 with TRBJ1-2; D is unclear. V was trimmed by 1 base and J by 2 bases, leaving 11 bases between them. This CDR3 comprises 15 residues. The V gene's germline CDR1 is LGHNA and CDR2 YSLEER.

This chain links TRBV2 with TRBJ1-6; 9 positions agree with TRBD1. The CDR3 runs 16 residues. V trimming: 7 bases; J trimming: 6 bases; junction bases outside the gene matches: 10. Germline V gives CDR1 SNHLY, CDR2 FYNNEI. CDR3 nucleotides: TGTGCCAGCAAGTCTATACAGGGGGCTAGTAATTCACCCCTCCACTTT. Protein product: CASKSIQGASNSPLHF.

This chain connects TRBV28 to TRBJ2-5, with TRBD2 matching over 8 bases. CDR3 size: 13 residues. The germline gives CDR1 MDHEN, CDR2 SYDVKM. Trimming took 2 bases from V and 4 from J; bases not matched to a gene: 0. This CDR3 is CASSLSGRETQYF. The CDR3 DNA follows: TGTGCCAGCAGTTTAAGCGGGAGAGAGACCCAGTACTTC. Complete variable domain (other parts from reference TRBV28 and TRBJ2-5): DVKVTQSSRYLVKRTGEKVFLECVQDMDHENMFWYRQDPGLGLRLIYFSYDVKMKEKGDIPEGYSVSREKKERFSLILESASTNQTSMYLCASSLSGRETQYFGPGTRLLVL.

The J gene is TRBJ2-1, the V gene TRBV7-3; weak D call: TRBD1 (6 bases). This CDR3 contains 16 residues. Germline CDR1 is SGHTA and CDR2 is FQGTGA. V was shortened by 0 bases and J by 5 bases, with 14 bases between the two germline ends. The CDR3 bases are TGTGCCAGCAGCTTAACGCTAACAGGGTTCAACAATGAGCAGTTCTTC. Residues: CASSLTLTGFNNEQFF.

The V call is TRBV6-5, the J call TRBJ2-7; D possibly corresponds to TRBD1 (6 bases). The ends were cut back, 2 bases at V and 6 bases at J, with 17 bases in the middle. CDR3 length: 15 residues. From germline, CDR1 is MNHEY and CDR2 SVGAGI. For the CDR3, the DNA is TGTGCCAGCAGTTACATGGACAGTGCCCCGGGCGAGCAGTACTTC. Translated, it gives CASSYMDSAPGEQYF.

The J gene is TRBJ2-3, the V gene TRBV2; D ambiguous. Trimming pared 7 bases from V and 6 bases from J, leaving 17 bases between. CDR1 SNHLY and CDR2 FYNNEI come from the germline V gene. CDR3 length: 14 amino acids. The DNA for the CDR3 is TGTGCCAGCATTAATCCCACCCCCGAGGATACGCAGTATTTT. Translation: CASINPTPEDTQYF.

This chain links TRBV18 with TRBJ2-2; the match to TRBD1 covers 7 bases. The CDR3 has 13 residues. J lost 4 bases, V lost 8 bases, and 4 bases had no gene match. CDR1 is KGHSH and CDR2 is LQKENI in the germline V gene. CDR3 sequence: CASRQGATGELFF. CDR3 nucleotides: TGTGCCAGCCGACAGGGCGCCACCGGGGAGCTGTTTTTT.

The V and J genes are TRBV28 and TRBJ1-1; a weak D match, TRBD1 (5 bases). Germline V gene data show CDR1 as MDHEN and CDR2 as SYDVKM. Trimming stripped 4 bases from V and 0 bases from J, with 18 bases between. CDR3 length: 17 residues. The CDR3 here is CASSSFSMGLMNTEAFF. DNA for the CDR3: TGTGCCAGCAGTTCCTTCAGTATGGGACTGATGAACACTGAAGCTTTCTTT.

The chain has TRBV4-2 and TRBJ2-4; 9 nucleotides align to TRBD2. Per the germline V gene, CDR1 is LGHNA and CDR2 is YNFKEQ. V lost 2 bases and J lost 9; bases outside the gene matches: 8. This CDR3 region has 15 residues. The CDR3 nucleotides are TGTGCCAGCAGCCAAATTAAGGGACTAGCTCTCATTCAGTACTTC. As protein: CASSQIKGLALIQYF.

The chain joins TRBV19 to TRBJ2-4, with unresolved D. V dropped 5 bases and J dropped 8 bases, with 10 bases sitting between them. From germline, CDR1 is LNHDA and CDR2 SQIVND (reference sequence). The CDR3 runs to 12 residues. In nucleotides, the CDR3 is TGTGCCAGTAGTGAGGATCAGCACATTCAGTACTTC. Translated: CASSEDQHIQYF.

This clone was seen a handful of times. The rearrangement links TRBV7-9 to TRBJ2-7; D perhaps matches TRBD2 (5 bases). The CDR3 spans 17 residues. Trimming removed 5 bases from V and 0 bases from J, with 20 bases in between. CDR1 is SEHNR and CDR2 is FQNEAQ in the germline V gene (reference sequence). The CDR3 loop reads CASSPRADLPGSYEQYF. The CDR3 DNA reads as TGTGCCAGCAGCCCTCGAGCGGACCTCCCCGGCTCCTACGAGCAGTACTTC.

This clone has more than one count but fewer than ten. The rearrangement links TRBV7-2 to TRBJ1-2; 10 nucleotides match TRBD1. Germline V CDR1 and CDR2: SGHTA, FQGNSA. V shed 5 bases and J 5 bases; nucleotides not matched to a gene: 11. This CDR3 spans 16 amino acids. The CDR3 DNA reads as TGTGCCAGCAGCCCTCCGGGACAGGGGTTTGGTTATGGCTACACCTTC. The encoded protein is CASSPPGQGFGYGYTF.

The V gene is TRBV4-1, the J gene TRBJ2-5, with 12 bases identical to TRBD2. V was pared by 3 bases and J by 4 bases, with 6 bases of the junction left unmatched. The CDR3 is made up of 16 amino acids. Germline loops: CDR1 MGHRA, CDR2 YSYEKL. The CDR3 sequence is CASSHSSGGAGETQYF. The DNA of the CDR3 is TGCGCCAGCAGCCATTCTAGCGGGGGGGCCGGAGAGACCCAGTACTTC.

The gene calls are TRBV4-3 and TRBJ2-3, with TRBD2 identical over 13 bases. The CDR3 covers 18 residues. Germline V gene sequence: CDR1 LGHNA, CDR2 YSLEER. V was pared by 5 bases and J by 0 bases, with 8 bases of the junction left unmatched. Here the CDR3 DNA reads TGCGCCAGCAGCGAACTAGCGGGAGGGACTACTAGCACAGATACGCAGTATTTT. Its protein is CASSELAGGTTSTDTQYF.

V is TRBV5-1 and J is TRBJ2-7; 8 bases map to TRBD2. Germline-derived CDR1 and CDR2 are SGHRS and YFSETQ. The CDR3 is made up of 14 amino acids. V lost 2 bases and J lost 7; bases outside the gene matches: 8. The CDR3 sequence: CASSFSGALGEQYF. CDR3 DNA sequence: TGCGCCAGCAGCTTTAGCGGGGCCCTAGGGGAGCAGTACTTC.

J is TRBJ2-7 and V is TRBV5-1; tentatively, D is TRBD2 (6 bases). The V and J ends lost 3 bases and 6 bases respectively, with 10 bases between them. The CDR3 is 12 residues long. Germline CDR1 and CDR2: SGHRS and YFSETQ. The chain's CDR3 is CASSSEGVEQYF. The CDR3 DNA follows: TGCGCCAGCAGCTCGGAGGGAGTCGAGCAGTACTTC.

This clone was seen more than once but under ten times. CDR3 sequence reads: CASSPWTGGGPEAFF. In DNA, the CDR3 is TGTGCCAGCAGTCCTTGGACAGGGGGCGGACCTGAAGCTTTCTTT. V is TRBV28 and J is TRBJ1-1, with 11 bases matching TRBD1. The length of the CDR3 is 15 residues. V dropped 5 bases and J dropped 6; count of bases not matched to a gene: 8. Germline assignment: CDR1 MDHEN and CDR2 SYDVKM.

The genes are TRBV5-6 and TRBJ1-5; no reliable D call. Trimming took off 2 bases at V and 1 base at J, with 7 bases between the two ends. Germline V CDR1 and CDR2: SGHDT, YYEEEE. The CDR3 is 14 residues long. CDR3 amino acids: CASSFRGSNQPQHF. The CDR3 nucleotides are TGTGCCAGCAGCTTCCGGGGAAGCAATCAGCCCCAGCATTTT.

This chain uses TRBV4-3 with TRBJ1-2; D remains unclear. The CDR3 extends over 14 amino acids. Trimming removed 5 bases from V and 4 bases from J, with 14 bases in between. The V gene's germline CDR1 is LGHNA and CDR2 YSLEER. The CDR3 nucleotides read TGCGCCAGCAGCTCAACCGGGAGTATCTATGGCTACACCTTC. It translates to CASSSTGSIYGYTF.

The rearrangement joins TRBV18 to TRBJ1-5; no clear D. Germline values: CDR1 KGHSH, CDR2 LQKENI. This CDR3 region has 14 residues. Trimming took 5 bases from V and 3 from J, leaving 11 bases between them. CDR3 loop: CASSSTGTNQPQHF. The CDR3 DNA reads TGTGCCAGCTCATCTACGGGAACCAATCAGCCCCAGCATTTT.

This chain uses TRBV25-1 with TRBJ2-3; 7 nucleotides line up with TRBD2. After removal of 3 bases from V and 2 bases from J, the junction contained 11 bases not matched to a gene. Germline values: CDR1 MGHDK, CDR2 SYGVNS. The CDR3 is made up of 17 amino acids. Here the CDR3 DNA reads TGTGCCAGCAGTGACCGTGGGCTAGCGGCGGTCACAGATACGCAGTATTTT. Translating gives CASSDRGLAAVTDTQYF.

J is TRBJ2-7 and V is TRBV11-2; 11 bases are a match to TRBD1. Germline CDR1 reads SGHAT; CDR2 reads FQNNGV. The CDR3 is made up of 15 amino acids. The V and J ends lost 5 bases and 5 bases, in that order; junction bases with no gene match: 8. The CDR3 DNA reads as TGTGCCAGCAGCGACCGGACAGGGGGCAGCCACGAGCAGTACTTC. Translating it yields CASSDRTGGSHEQYF.

Points on this clone: Additional DNA sequences in this sample encode the identical CDR3. DNA of the CDR3: TGTGCCACCAGCAGAGATAGGTCAGGGATGTTGGGCAATCAGCCCCAGCATTTT. Its translation: CATSRDRSGMLGNQPQHF. The chain links TRBV15 to TRBJ1-5, with D possibly being TRBD1 (5 bases). Between the trimmed V and J ends, which lost 0 bases and 2 bases, there was a span of 17 bases. The CDR3 extends over 18 amino acids. The germline V gene has CDR1 LNHNV and CDR2 YYDKDF (reference sequence). Full variable domain (outside the CDR3, taken from reference TRBV15 and TRBJ1-5): DAMVIQNPRYQVTQFGKPVTLSCSQTLNHNVMYWYQQKSSQAPKLLFHYYDKDFNNEADTPDNFQSRRPNTSFCFLDIRSPGLGDTAMYLCATSRDRSGMLGNQPQHFGDGTRLSIL.

The chain uses TRBV11-2 and TRBJ2-3, with 9 bases that match TRBD2. The CDR3 is 17 residues long. Germline CDR1 reads SGHAT; CDR2 reads FQNNGV. Trimming cost V 2 bases and J 4 bases; bases outside gene matches: 10. The CDR3 coding sequence is TGTGCCAGCAGCTTAAGGATCCCGCGGGAGGGCCCAGATACGCAGTATTTT. Encoded protein: CASSLRIPREGPDTQYF.

The CDR3 DNA reads as TGTGCCAGCAGCGTAGGGCACGAGCAGTACTTC. It codes for CASSVGHEQYF. The chain has TRBV9 and TRBJ2-7; D is undetermined. Trimming left V 0 bases short and J 5 bases short, with 3 bases between. CDR3 length: 11 residues. CDR1 is SGDLS and CDR2 is YYNGEE in the germline V gene.

The chain has TRBV19 and TRBJ1-1, with D uncertain. Germline lookup yields CDR1 LNHDA and CDR2 SQIVND (reference sequence). CDR3 length: 11 amino acids. Between the trimmed V and J ends, which lost 7 bases and 4 bases, there was a span of 7 bases. The CDR3 nucleotides are TGTGCCAGTACCCGTTTCACTGAAGCTTTCTTT. It yields the protein CASTRFTEAFF. Variable domain in full (rest from reference TRBV19 and TRBJ1-1): DGGITQSPKYLFRKEGQNVTLSCEQNLNHDAMYWYRQDPGQGLRLIYYSQIVNDFQKGDIAEGYSVSREKKESFPLTVTSAQKNPTAFYLCASTRFTEAFFGQGTRLTVV.